This T cell receptor beta chain derives from a study of brain T cells in children with intractable seizures. This clone came up a few times. V was clipped by 2 bases and J by 7 bases; unmatched bases: 1. The germline CDR1 and CDR2 sequences are MNHEY and SMNVEV (reference sequence). This CDR3 has 13 residues. Clones were read by immunoSEQ multiplex PCR, and TCRdb kept only the in-frame ones, dropping some. The table lists a few hundred thousand clones, roughly 92% of them singletons, with around 6% in the top ten. Time point denoted: blood from clinic visit 5 months post-surgery; TSC patient then seizure free.

Source: peripheral blood, taken about 5 months after surgery. The J gene is TRBJ2-4, the V gene TRBV27, with 8 positions matching TRBD2. The sequence was collected from a boy less than two years old with tuberous sclerosis and intractable seizures. CDR3 sequence: CASSLPGGNIQYF. The CDR3 nucleotides read TGTGCCAGCAGTTTACCGGGGGGGAACATTCAGTACTTC.